The 9 T cell receptor beta chains below were found in one sample sequenced in a study of T cells in Graves' hyperthyroidism and ophthalmopathy. TCR beta CDR3 regions were amplified from RNA. First-round RT-PCR with HTBI primers amplified the TCR CDR3 region. MiXCR, run by TCRdb on the multiplex PCR reads, gives a single entry per CDR3 protein. The repertoire has over 250,000 distinct CDR3 sequences, over 15% of them found once; the top ten carry over 45%. Sequencing used blood. These TCRs come from a woman aged 55-69 years with Graves' ophthalmopathy.

This clonotype was observed at least ten times. The chain couples TRBV18 to TRBJ1-2; 9 nucleotides match TRBD1. Germline CDR1 reads KGHSH; CDR2 reads LQKENI. This CDR3 spans 15 amino acids. V was pared by 1 base and J by 6 bases, with 6 bases of the junction left unmatched. CDR3 in DNA: TGTGCCAGCTCACCACAGGTCGGACAGGGGAATGGCTACACCTTC. This codes for CASSPQVGQGNGYTF.

This clonotype came up many times. J is TRBJ1-1 and V is TRBV18; D perhaps matches TRBD1 (5 bases). V was clipped by 1 base and J by 4 bases, with 13 bases between them. Per germline, CDR1 KGHSH and CDR2 LQKENI. The CDR3 is made up of 15 amino acids. This chain's CDR3 is CASSPQSNRGTEAFF. The CDR3 DNA follows: TGTGCCAGCTCACCACAGTCCAATAGGGGCACTGAAGCTTTCTTT.

At least ten counts were recorded for this clonotype. J is TRBJ1-5 and V is TRBV28, with a possible D match to TRBD1 (6 bases). CDR1 and CDR2 from the germline V gene are MDHEN and SYDVKM. The CDR3 loop spans 15 amino acids. Trimming cost V 6 bases and J 8 bases, with 20 bases left between them. As DNA, the CDR3 is TGTGCCAGCAGGCGGACAGCGATCGCGGGGGAGCCCCAGCATTTT. This sequence encodes CASRRTAIAGEPQHF. Using reference TRBV28 and TRBJ1-5 for the parts outside the CDR3, the full variable domain is DVKVTQSSRYLVKRTGEKVFLECVQDMDHENMFWYRQDPGLGLRLIYFSYDVKMKEKGDIPEGYSVSREKKERFSLILESASTNQTSMYLCASRRTAIAGEPQHFGDGTRLSIL.

The V call is TRBV6-1, the J call TRBJ2-7; TRBD1 might be the D (6 bases). CDR3 length equals 14 residues. Between the trimmed V and J ends, which lost 7 bases and 0 bases, there was a span of 13 bases. Germline assignment: CDR1 MNHNS and CDR2 SASEGT. CDR3 sequence: CASKAGQSSYEQYF. CDR3 DNA: TGTGCCAGCAAAGCCGGACAGAGCTCCTACGAGCAGTACTTC.

This clonotype was observed at least ten times. This chain joins TRBV3-1 and TRBJ2-7; D may be TRBD1 (6 bases). Germline CDR1 and CDR2: LGHDT and YNNKEL (reference sequence). V gave up 1 base and J gave up 3 bases, with 10 bases separating them. CDR3 size: 14 residues. This chain's CDR3 is CASSQGQGSYEQYF. For the CDR3, the DNA is TGTGCCAGCAGCCAAGGTCAGGGGAGCTACGAGCAGTACTTC.

This clonotype appeared many times. V and J are TRBV10-3 and TRBJ2-5; D is perhaps TRBD1 or TRBD2 (6 bases each). The CDR3 covers 17 residues. V shed 6 bases and J shed 5 bases, with 25 bases lying between them. CDR1 and CDR2 from the germline V gene are ENHRY and SYGVKD. The CDR3 region is CAIRNGTGGGKRETQYF. CDR3 nucleotide sequence: TGTGCCATCAGAAACGGGACCGGAGGGGGTAAACGGGAGACCCAGTACTTC.

In this sample, this clonotype turned up many times. The chain links TRBV27 to TRBJ1-1; D is possibly TRBD1 (6 bases). The CDR3 runs 13 residues. CDR1 and CDR2 (germline): MNHEY, SMNVEV (reference sequence). Trimming removed 5 bases at V and 3 bases at J, with 10 bases between. Written as DNA, the CDR3 is TGTGCCAGCAGTAACACAGGGCACACTGAAGCTTTCTTT. Translation: CASSNTGHTEAFF.

In this sample, this clonotype turned up many times. The V and J genes are TRBV11-2 and TRBJ2-7; D is undetermined. With 3 bases removed from V and 6 bases from J, the gap between germline ends came to 12 bases. CDR3 size: 13 residues. The germline gives CDR1 SGHAT, CDR2 FQNNGV. CDR3 sequence: CASSFTRISEQYF. CDR3 DNA: TGTGCCAGCAGCTTCACACGGATTAGCGAGCAGTACTTC.

This clonotype occurred many times. The rearrangement links TRBV29-1 to TRBJ1-2; D uncertain. The CDR3 sequence is 11 residues long. Trimming removed 7 bases from V and 6 bases from J, with 12 bases in between. Per germline, CDR1 SQVTM and CDR2 ANQGSEA. CDR3 loop: CSGELDDGYTF. CDR3 sequence (DNA): TGCAGCGGAGAGTTAGACGATGGCTACACCTTC.